The 10 T cell receptor beta chains presented below share a single source sample, sequenced in a study of graft-versus-host responses after intestinal transplantation. No antigen has been assigned to these receptors. Assay used: immunoSEQ multiplex PCR; TCRdb lists only in-frame clones, some missing. The table has approximately 94,000 clones, roughly nine tenths seen once. Sequenced here: unstimulated CD4+ T cells sorted from spleen or lymph node cells, sampled before transplant. The receptors derive from a human donor who was the organ donor for an intestinal transplant.

The chain recombines TRBV13 with TRBJ1-6, with D perhaps matching TRBD1 (5 bases). The V gene's germline CDR1 is PRHDT and CDR2 FYEKMQ (reference sequence). The CDR3 is 16 residues long. The V gene lost 4 bases and the J gene lost 8 bases, with 18 bases spanning the gap. In DNA form, the CDR3 reads TGTGCCAGCAGCTCCCGCCGGGACGGAAGGCATTCACCCCTCCACTTT. It is translated as CASSSRRDGRHSPLHF.

The genes are TRBV2 and TRBJ2-5, with 10 nucleotides matching TRBD1. V dropped 4 bases and J dropped 8; count of bases not matched to a gene: 1. CDR1 is SNHLY, CDR2 FYNNEI, per germline. The CDR3 has 12 amino acids. The CDR3 DNA reads as TGTGCCAGCAGTGGACAGGGGGCCACCCAGTACTTC. Protein product: CASSGQGATQYF.

V gene TRBV11-2 combines with J gene TRBJ2-2; D uncertain. Germline V gene sequence: CDR1 SGHAT, CDR2 FQNNGV. The CDR3 is 14 residues long. V lost 4 bases, J lost 0 bases, and 6 bases lay in between. The chain's CDR3 is CASSSITNTGELFF. CDR3 nucleotides: TGTGCCAGCAGCTCAATAACGAACACCGGGGAGCTGTTTTTT.

J is TRBJ1-6 and V is TRBV6-5, with D uncertain. From germline, CDR1 is MNHEY and CDR2 SVGAGI. V lost 0 bases and J 3 bases, leaving 6 bases between the germline ends. The CDR3 has 15 residues. CDR3 sequence reads: CASSYSSFYNSPLHF. DNA for the CDR3: TGTGCCAGCAGTTACTCCAGTTTCTATAATTCACCCCTCCACTTT.

This clone was found once. This chain links TRBV28 with TRBJ1-5, with TRBD1 identical over 11 bases. The germline gives CDR1 MDHEN, CDR2 SYDVKM. The V gene end was trimmed by 10 bases and the J gene end by 9 bases; junction bases not matched to a gene: 11. CDR3 size: 14 residues. The CDR3 DNA reads as TGTGCCACCCGGCGGACAGGGGGCTTATTGCCCCAGCATTTT. Protein: CATRRTGGLLPQHF.

V gene TRBV30 combines with J gene TRBJ2-5; unclear D gene. Trimming removed 4 bases at V and 2 bases at J, with 5 bases between. CDR1 GTSNPN and CDR2 SVGIG come from the germline V gene (reference sequence). This CDR3 contains 11 residues. CDR3 sequence (DNA): TGTGCCTGGACCCTACAAGAGACCCAGTACTTC. Encoded protein: CAWTLQETQYF.

The chain recombines TRBV6-6 with TRBJ1-2, with TRBD1 matching over 9 bases. CDR1 and CDR2 from the germline V gene are MNHNY and SVGAGI (reference sequence). This CDR3 contains 15 residues. With 2 bases clipped from V and 6 bases from J, the junction kept 7 bases outside the gene matches. The CDR3 loop reads CASSYAEGTGNGYTF. DNA for the CDR3: TGTGCCAGCAGTTACGCCGAAGGGACAGGGAATGGCTACACCTTC.

The chain uses TRBV7-9 and TRBJ1-2; D remains unclear. The CDR3 covers 13 residues. With 0 bases removed from V and 8 bases from J, the gap between germline ends came to 10 bases. Germline CDR1 and CDR2: SEHNR and FQNEAQ (reference sequence). The CDR3 is CASSLAGDVGYTF. CDR3 DNA sequence: TGTGCCAGCAGCTTAGCGGGTGATGTAGGCTACACCTTC.

The chain employs TRBV6-5 and TRBJ1-2; 9 bases are a match to TRBD1. Trimming removed 2 bases from V and 8 bases from J; junction bases left unmatched: 3. The CDR3 runs 13 residues. Germline loops: CDR1 MNHEY, CDR2 SVGAGI. The CDR3 loop is CASSYGTGSGYTF. The CDR3 nucleotides read TGTGCCAGCAGTTACGGGACAGGGTCGGGCTACACCTTC.

The rearrangement links TRBV30 to TRBJ1-3; D may be TRBD1 (6 bases). The germline V gene encodes CDR1 GTSNPN and CDR2 SVGIG (reference sequence). Trimming removed 3 bases from V and 0 bases from J, with 12 bases in between. CDR3 length equals 15 residues. The CDR3 DNA is TGTGCCTGGAGGGGGGGACAAAGCTCTGGAAACACCATATATTTT. Translating it yields CAWRGGQSSGNTIYF.